The sequence of this T cell receptor beta chain was determined in a study of blood T cell repertoires in COVID-19. Study-level background: Samples representing acute and convalescent COVID-19 were sourced from the United States, Italy and Spain. In each case, the material was cDNA or gDNA derived from T cells, B-cell-depleted T cells, or PBMCs.

Per the authors' pipeline: Scientists estimated how many nucleated cells there were by amplifying reference gene primers. Generated by immunoSEQ multiplex PCR, the TCRdb table keeps only in-frame clones and is missing some. The D gene and trimming were derived from the DNA, and the V and J assignments and clone size from that table. The repertoire holds 140,000 or so clones, with approximately 90% as singletons. During active infection, Seattle patients enrolled and were then monitored through disease. V was trimmed by 7 bases and J by 5 bases, leaving 20 bases between them. Germline loops: CDR1 LGHNT, CDR2 FRNRAP. The CDR3 contains 15 residues.

J is TRBJ1-2 and V is TRBV12-5; perhaps TRBD1 as D (5 bases). The specimen was peripheral blood. The sequence was collected from a human donor with COVID-19, enrolled during active disease. The donor label of this sample is uncertain. Here the CDR3 DNA reads TGTGCTAGTGCCCGCGGCCAGGGATTAGGGTATGGCTACACCTTC. Translated, it gives CASARGQGLGYGYTF.